What follows describes a single T cell receptor beta chain. The data derive from a study of shared clonotypes between healthy human individuals. CD4+ cell separation produced CD45RA+ naive and CD45RA-negative memory subsets. Between the trimmed V and J ends, which lost 7 bases and 3 bases, there was a span of 19 bases. CDR3 length equals 15 residues. Germline V lookup: CDR1 PRHDT, CDR2 FYEKMQ (reference sequence). Sequencing was at deep level. Using immunoSEQ multiplex PCR, the repertoire was profiled, and TCRdb retains in-frame clones only, with some absent. The table lists some 1,600,000 clones, nearly 99% of them singletons.

This TCR was recovered from a man aged 30 to 45 in good health. What was sequenced was naive CD4+ T cells sorted from blood. The subset here: CD45RA+ positively selected. The rearrangement uses TRBV13 and TRBJ2-7, with D perhaps matching TRBD1 or TRBD2 (5 bases each). CDR3 in amino acids: CASKRTQGPNYEQYF. The CDR3 DNA sequence: TGTGCCAGCAAAAGGACTCAGGGACCGAACTACGAGCAGTACTTC.